The sequence of this TCR beta chain was determined in a study of cytomegalovirus exposure and HLA in healthy donors. Study overall: Early released data comprised around 80 million unique TCRs from HLA-typed donors. Study-level results: It was likely that a cluster of highly shared sequence variants was a sequencing artifact. A further, later analysis showed that HLA-associated TCR beta chains (compared with equally common others) were more clonally expanded. Available immune exposure information was restricted to CMV serostatus only.

This clone turned up a few times. Its antigen is not identified. CDR1 and CDR2 (germline): MDHEN, SYDVKM. The CDR3 loop spans 12 amino acids. The V and J ends lost 6 bases and 10 bases respectively, with 16 bases between them. The PCR ran on 60 Vbeta and 13 Jbeta primers. Libraries were prepared by immunoSEQ multiplex PCR; TCRdb keeps only in-frame clonotypes and omits some of them. The data show about 150,000 clones, around 60% seen once. Material for sequencing was PBMCs. This chain links TRBV28 with TRBJ2-7, with a tentative D call TRBD1 (5 bases). This TCR derives from a woman aged 60-70 years in good health and CMV-seropositive. The CDR3 loop is CASRTTETEQYF. CDR3 in DNA: TGTGCCAGCAGAACGACAGAGACGGAACAGTACTTC. The variable domain in full, with the rest retrieved from reference TRBV28 and TRBJ2-7, is DVKVTQSSRYLVKRTGEKVFLECVQDMDHENMFWYRQDPGLGLRLIYFSYDVKMKEKGDIPEGYSVSREKKERFSLILESASTNQTSMYLCASRTTETEQYFGPGTRLTVT.